This T cell receptor beta chain comes out of a study of cytomegalovirus exposure and HLA in healthy donors. PCR involved 60 Vbeta and 13 Jbeta primers. Assay: immunoSEQ multiplex PCR; the TCRdb copy retains only in-frame clones and omits some. The repertoire holds tens of thousands of clones, 6.5% to 8% seen once, with roughly 2.1% in the top ten. CDR3 length equals 13 residues. The V gene's germline CDR1 is SGDLS and CDR2 YYNGEE. V shed 7 bases and J shed 1 base, with 11 bases lying between them. The genes are TRBV9 and TRBJ1-1, with D possibly matching TRBD1 (5 bases). Sequenced: PBMCs. The receptor was isolated from a man aged 50 to 59 in good health and CMV-seronegative. Here the CDR3 reads CASGFTGNTEAFF. DNA of the CDR3: TGTGCCAGCGGTTTTACAGGGAACACTGAAGCTTTCTTT.